The rows below give T cell receptor beta chains drawn from one sample of a study of blood T cell repertoires in COVID-19. The repertoire was sequenced with immunoSEQ multiplex PCR; TCRdb's copy has only in-frame clones and lacks some. This table holds approximately 200,000 clones, 80% to 90% found once. The material sequenced was PBMCs or T cells enriched from blood (not recorded which). All receptors come from a man between 35 and 55 years old who had recovered from COVID-19. CDR3s include the opening cysteine and the closing phenylalanine or tryptophan. The order of the fields is clone size, V gene, D gene, J gene, CDR3 DNA, CDR3 protein. D genes are given only for firm matches. Expanded clones are given a class, and other clones once, few, many or no size at all.

>few|TRBV7-9|NA|TRBJ2-7
TGTGCCAGCAGCCTAACAGGGATTGTCTACGAGCAGTACTTC
CASSLTGIVYEQYF
>NA|TRBV18|TRBD1|TRBJ1-6
TGTGCCAGCTCACCTTACCCGGACAGGGGAAACTCACCCCTCCACTTT
CASSPYPDRGNSPLHF
>NA|TRBV5-6|NA|TRBJ1-4
TGTGCCAGCAGCTACTCGACGGGAGCAACTAATGAAAAACTGTTTTTT
CASSYSTGATNEKLFF
>few|TRBV19|NA|TRBJ2-3
TGTGCCAGTAGTCCCGGACAGAATTCAAATACGCAGTATTTT
CASSPGQNSNTQYF
>NA|TRBV18|TRBD1|TRBJ2-1
TGTGCCAGCTCACCTGACAGGGCTCGTGAGCAGTTCTTC
CASSPDRAREQFF
>NA|TRBV2|TRBD1|TRBJ1-2
TGTGCCAGCAGGGCTGGGGGGACAGACTATGGCTACACCTTC
CASRAGGTDYGYTF
>NA|TRBV4-3|NA|TRBJ1-5
TGCGCCAGCAGCCAAAAGTTCAGTCAGCCCCAGCATTTT
CASSQKFSQPQHF
>NA|TRBV28|NA|TRBJ1-2
TGTGCCAGCAAGTTATCGAGACTTAACTATGGCTACACCTTC
CASKLSRLNYGYTF
>NA|TRBV19|NA|TRBJ1-2
TGTGCCAGTAGCACGACGGGGGGTAACTATGGCTACACCTTC
CASSTTGGNYGYTF
>NA|TRBV5-1|TRBD2|TRBJ2-2
TGCGCCAGCAGCTTGCTGGGGACTAGCGGGAGCGGTGTATACACCGGGGAGCTGTTTTTT
CASSLLGTSGSGVYTGELFF
>NA|TRBV19|NA|TRBJ1-4
TGTGCCAGTAGTCTCTGGACAGCAAGTAATGAAAAACTGTTTTTT
CASSLWTASNEKLFF
>NA|TRBV28|TRBD2|TRBJ2-1
TGTGCCAGCAAGGCTAGCGGGGCCGCCTACAATGAGCAGTTCTTC
CASKASGAAYNEQFF
>NA|TRBV27|TRBD1|TRBJ2-5
TGTGCCAGCAGTTTTCCAGGACAGGGACTGGAGACCCAGTACTTC
CASSFPGQGLETQYF
>NA|TRBV28|NA|TRBJ2-7
TGTGCCAGCAGTTGGGGGGATGGGTTGTGGCAGTACTTC
CASSWGDGLWQYF
>NA|TRBV29-1|TRBD2|TRBJ2-7
TGCAGCGTTGGGCCCGGGGGGGTTACCTACGAGCAGTACTTC
CSVGPGGVTYEQYF
>NA|TRBV5-1|NA|TRBJ1-4
TGCGCCAGCAGCTTAGCGGGGCTTGAGGCAAAACTGTTTTTT
CASSLAGLEAKLFF
>once|TRBV4-3|TRBD2|TRBJ2-3
TGCGCCAGCAGCCAAGATCCAGCGGGAGCAGATACGCAGTATTTT
CASSQDPAGADTQYF
>NA|TRBV3-1/TRBV3-2|TRBD2|TRBJ2-1
TGTGCCAGCAGCCAAGAATGGCGCGGGAGGGAGCTTGGTGAGCAGTTCTTC
CASSQEWRGRELGEQFF
>NA|TRBV7-3|NA|TRBJ1-1
TGTGCCAGCAGCCGCGGGGAGGGGGTCACTGAAGCTTTCTTT
CASSRGEGVTEAFF
>NA|TRBV7-2|NA|TRBJ2-3
TGTGCCAGCAGCTTAGAGTCTGGCAGAGATACGCAGTATTTT
CASSLESGRDTQYF
>NA|TRBV27|TRBD1|TRBJ2-1
TGTGCCAGCACCTTAACAGGGGGCTACAATGAGCAGTTCTTC
CASTLTGGYNEQFF
>once|TRBV18|NA|TRBJ1-4
TGTGCCAGCTCACCTGGCTTGGCAACTAATGAAAAACTGTTTTTT
CASSPGLATNEKLFF
>NA|TRBV3-1/TRBV3-2|TRBD2|TRBJ2-5
TGTGCCAGCAGCCAAGGGGGAGGGGAGACCCAGTACTTC
CASSQGGGETQYF
>NA|TRBV7-3|TRBD2|TRBJ2-3
TGTGCCAGCAGCTTAACGACTAGCGGGAGGGCCGTAGATACGCAGTATTTT
CASSLTTSGRAVDTQYF
>NA|TRBV10-3|NA|TRBJ1-5
TGTGCCATCAGTCCTACCTCGCGGGCAAGCAATCAGCCCCAGCATTTT
CAISPTSRASNQPQHF
>NA|TRBV28|TRBD1|TRBJ1-6
TGTGCCAGCAGTTTGAGCCCCTCGGGACAGGGGAAGAATTCACCCCTCCACTTT
CASSLSPSGQGKNSPLHF
>NA|TRBV18|TRBD1|TRBJ1-4
TGTGCCAGCTCACCGCTAGGACAGGCCGCAACTAATGAAAAACTGTTTTTT
CASSPLGQAATNEKLFF
>once|TRBV2|NA|TRBJ1-1
TGTGCCAGCAGTGATCGTGTCTTTGAGCACACTGAAGCTTTCTTT
CASSDRVFEHTEAFF
>NA|TRBV7-2|NA|TRBJ1-4
TGTGCCAGCAGCGCTACAGGGCCTTATAATGAAAAACTGTTTTTT
CASSATGPYNEKLFF
>NA|TRBV6-5|NA|TRBJ1-4
TGTGCCAGCACCACTCGTTGGGGGAGGGATGAAAAACTGTTTTTT
CASTTRWGRDEKLFF
>NA|TRBV6-7|TRBD1|TRBJ2-5
TGTGCCAGCAGTCTCGGGACAGAACCCCGGGGACCCCAAGAGACCCAGTACTTC
CASSLGTEPRGPQETQYF
>few|TRBV7-2|TRBD1|TRBJ1-2
TGTGCCAGCAGCTTAGCCTCCTACAGGGGGAAAGGCTACACCTTC
CASSLASYRGKGYTF
>NA|TRBV11-2|NA|TRBJ1-1
TGTGCCAGCACCCCAGCTGGGGGGATGAACACTGAAGCTTTCTTT
CASTPAGGMNTEAFF
>NA|TRBV6-5|NA|TRBJ2-3
TGTGCCAGCAGTACAGGACCCCTACACGATACGCAGTATTTT
CASSTGPLHDTQYF
>NA|TRBV15|TRBD2|TRBJ2-1
TGTGCCACCAGCAGGCTAGCGGGAGGAAACAATGAGCAGTTCTTC
CATSRLAGGNNEQFF
>NA|TRBV2|TRBD1|TRBJ1-5
TGTGCCAGCAGTGAGGACAGGGGGGGGAATCAGCCCCAGCATTTT
CASSEDRGGNQPQHF
>NA|TRBV5-4|TRBD2|TRBJ2-3
TGTGCCAGCAGCTCTAGGGGCCTAGCGGGGCCCACAGATACGCAGTATTTT
CASSSRGLAGPTDTQYF
>NA|TRBV6-5|NA|TRBJ2-5
TGTGCCAGCAGTTACTCGTCAGGGCCCCAAGAGACCCAGTACTTC
CASSYSSGPQETQYF
>NA|TRBV7-9|NA|TRBJ2-5
TGTGCCAGCAGCTTAGGTTGGGGCGGAGAGACCCAGTACTTC
CASSLGWGGETQYF
>NA|TRBV6-5|NA|TRBJ1-4
TGTGCCAGCAGTTACTCGACAGCCACTAATGAAAAACTGTTTTTT
CASSYSTATNEKLFF
>NA|TRBV12-3/TRBV12-4|NA|TRBJ2-7
TGTGCCAGCAGTTTATCGGGTGAGCAGTACTTC
CASSLSGEQYF
>once|TRBV6-7|NA|TRBJ1-5
TGTGCCAGCAGTTACTCGGGTAAAAACTTGAGAGGGCGGTCTAAGGATCAGCCCCAGCATTTT
CASSYSGKNLRGRSKDQPQHF
>few|TRBV9|TRBD2|TRBJ2-5
TGTGCCAGCAGCGCCCCAGCGGGAGTTGGAGAGACCCAGTACTTC
CASSAPAGVGETQYF
>NA|TRBV3-1/TRBV3-2|TRBD1|TRBJ1-4
TGTGCCAGCAGCCAGAGGGGGTATTGGGGGACAGGGCGGAATCTGTTTTTT
CASSQRGYWGTGRNLFF
>NA|TRBV27|NA|TRBJ2-3
TGTGCCAGCAGTTTATCGAGCGGTGGTGCTAGCACAGATACGCAGTATTTT
CASSLSSGGASTDTQYF
>NA|TRBV5-1|NA|TRBJ2-3
TGCGCCAGCAGCTTGGGACAGACCCGCACAGATACGCAGTATTTT
CASSLGQTRTDTQYF
>NA|TRBV9|NA|TRBJ2-3
TGTGCCAGCGCGAGGGGGTTTGCTGATACGCAGTATTTT
CASARGFADTQYF
>NA|TRBV27|TRBD2|TRBJ2-7
TGTGCCAGCAGTCGAGCGGGAACCCTCTACGAGCAGTACTTC
CASSRAGTLYEQYF
>NA|TRBV4-3|NA|TRBJ2-2
TGCGCCAGCAGCCAAAGACTAGTCTATATGAACACCGGGGAGCTGTTTTTT
CASSQRLVYMNTGELFF
>NA|TRBV7-3|TRBD2|TRBJ2-1
TGTGCCAGCAGCCCCCGCGGGGGTGAGCAGTTCTTC
CASSPRGGEQFF
>NA|TRBV5-4|TRBD1|TRBJ1-4
TGTGCCAGCAGCTTCGGACAGGTGGCAACTAATGAAAAACTGTTTTTT
CASSFGQVATNEKLFF
>NA|TRBV7-9|NA|TRBJ2-1
TGTGCCAGCAGCTTTAGACTCCTTGGGGAGCAGTTCTTC
CASSFRLLGEQFF
>NA|TRBV4-3|NA|TRBJ2-7
TGCGCCAGCAGCCAGACCCATCAGGGGACCTACGAGCAGTACTTC
CASSQTHQGTYEQYF
>NA|TRBV6-6|NA|TRBJ1-2
TGTGCCAGCATGGAAGGGGCAGTTTATGGCTACACCTTC
CASMEGAVYGYTF
>NA|TRBV30|NA|TRBJ2-7
TGTGCCTGGAGCAGGGGCTACGAGCAGTACTTC
CAWSRGYEQYF
>NA|TRBV28|NA|TRBJ2-1
TGTGCCAGCAGTTTATTCTTCTTGGCGGGATTTTACAATGAGCAGTTCTTC
CASSLFFLAGFYNEQFF